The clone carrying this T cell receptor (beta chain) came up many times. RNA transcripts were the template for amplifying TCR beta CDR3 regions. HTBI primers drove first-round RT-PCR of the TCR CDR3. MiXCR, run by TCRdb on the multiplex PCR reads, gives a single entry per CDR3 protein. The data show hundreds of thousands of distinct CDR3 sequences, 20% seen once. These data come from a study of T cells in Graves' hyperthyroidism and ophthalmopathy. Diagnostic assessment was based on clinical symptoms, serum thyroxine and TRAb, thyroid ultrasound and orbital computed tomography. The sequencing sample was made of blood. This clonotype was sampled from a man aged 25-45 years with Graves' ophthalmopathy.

The CDR3 reads CASSRGSAGADTQYF. In DNA, the CDR3 is TGTGCCAGCAGCCGAGGGAGCGCGGGGGCAGATACGCAGTATTTT. The rearrangement uses TRBV3-1 and TRBJ2-3; 7 bases agree with TRBD2. The V segment lost 4 bases and the J segment 4 bases; nucleotides outside the gene matches: 8. Germline CDR1 reads LGHDT; CDR2 reads YNNKEL (reference sequence). The CDR3 extends over 15 amino acids.